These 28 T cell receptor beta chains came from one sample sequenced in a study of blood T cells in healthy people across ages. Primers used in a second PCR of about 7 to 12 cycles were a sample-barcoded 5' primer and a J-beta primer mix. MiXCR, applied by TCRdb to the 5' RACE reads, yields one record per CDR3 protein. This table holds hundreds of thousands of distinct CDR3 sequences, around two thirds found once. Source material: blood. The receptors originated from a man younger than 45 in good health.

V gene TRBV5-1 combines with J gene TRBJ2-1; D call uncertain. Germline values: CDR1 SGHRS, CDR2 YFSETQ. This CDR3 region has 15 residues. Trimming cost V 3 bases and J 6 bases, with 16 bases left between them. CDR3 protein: CASSSDPKAGNEQFF. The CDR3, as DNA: TGCGCCAGCAGCTCGGACCCGAAGGCCGGCAATGAGCAGTTCTTC.

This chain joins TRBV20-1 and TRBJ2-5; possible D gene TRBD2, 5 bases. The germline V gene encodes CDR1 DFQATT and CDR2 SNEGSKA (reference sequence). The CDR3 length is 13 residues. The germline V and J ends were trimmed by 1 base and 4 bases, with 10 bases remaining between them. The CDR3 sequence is CSARGLARETQYF. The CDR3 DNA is TGCAGTGCTAGAGGGCTAGCTCGAGAGACCCAGTACTTC.

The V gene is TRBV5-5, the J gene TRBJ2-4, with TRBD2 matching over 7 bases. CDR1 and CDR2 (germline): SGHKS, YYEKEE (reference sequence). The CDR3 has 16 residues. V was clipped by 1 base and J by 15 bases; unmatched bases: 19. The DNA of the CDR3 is TGTGCCAGCAGCTTGTGGTGGGAGGGTGGCCAAGAGACCCGGTACTTC. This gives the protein CASSLWWEGGQETRYF.

DNA for the CDR3: TGTGCCATCAGTGGTGGGAGAGGACCCTCTGGGGCCAACGTCCTGACTTTC. Translated, it gives CAISGGRGPSGANVLTF. The chain combines TRBV10-3 with TRBJ2-6; D possibly corresponds to TRBD2 (5 bases). V was trimmed by 4 bases and J by 0 bases, leaving 13 bases between them. The CDR3 covers 17 residues. Germline V gene data show CDR1 as ENHRY and CDR2 as SYGVKD.

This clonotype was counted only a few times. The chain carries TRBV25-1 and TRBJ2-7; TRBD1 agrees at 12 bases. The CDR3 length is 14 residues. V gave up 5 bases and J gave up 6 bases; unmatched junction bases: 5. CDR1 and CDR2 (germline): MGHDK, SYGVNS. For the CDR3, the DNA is TGTGCCAGCAGTCCCGGGACAGGGGGCCGCGAGCAGTACTTC. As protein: CASSPGTGGREQYF.

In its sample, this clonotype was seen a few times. The CDR3 protein is CASSPWGNEQFF. The CDR3 DNA reads TGTGCCAGCAGTCCCTGGGGTAATGAGCAGTTCTTC. The chain has TRBV27 and TRBJ2-1; D is undetermined. The CDR3 is made up of 12 amino acids. CDR1 is MNHEY and CDR2 is SMNVEV in the germline V gene (reference sequence). Trimming took off 5 bases at V and 7 bases at J, with 9 bases between the two ends.

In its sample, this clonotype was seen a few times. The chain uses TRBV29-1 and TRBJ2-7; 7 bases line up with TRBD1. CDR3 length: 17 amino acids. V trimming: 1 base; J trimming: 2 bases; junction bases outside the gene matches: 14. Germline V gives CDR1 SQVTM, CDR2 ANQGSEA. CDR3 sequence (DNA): TGCAGCGTTGAAGGCCCTTCCTCCGGGACAGTCACCTACGAGCAGTACTTC. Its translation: CSVEGPSSGTVTYEQYF.

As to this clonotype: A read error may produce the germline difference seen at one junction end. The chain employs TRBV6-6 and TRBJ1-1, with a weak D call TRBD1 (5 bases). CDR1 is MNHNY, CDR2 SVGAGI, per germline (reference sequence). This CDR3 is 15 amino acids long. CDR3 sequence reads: CASSLGGSGNTEAFF. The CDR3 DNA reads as TGTGCCAGCAGCCTCGGGGGGTCCGGGAACACTGAGGCTTTCTTT.

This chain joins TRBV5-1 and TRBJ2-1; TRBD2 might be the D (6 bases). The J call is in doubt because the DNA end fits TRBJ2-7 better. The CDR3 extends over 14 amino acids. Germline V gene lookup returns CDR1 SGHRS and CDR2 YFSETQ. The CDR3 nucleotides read TGCGCCAGCAGCTCGGGACGGGGGTACAATGAGCAGTACTTC. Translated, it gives CASSSGRGYNEQYF.

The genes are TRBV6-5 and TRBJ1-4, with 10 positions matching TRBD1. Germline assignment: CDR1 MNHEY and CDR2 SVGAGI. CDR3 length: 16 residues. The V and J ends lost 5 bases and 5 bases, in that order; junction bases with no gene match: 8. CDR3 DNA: TGTGCCAGCAGTCCGGGACCGGGACAGGGGAATGAAAAACTGTTTTTT. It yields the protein CASSPGPGQGNEKLFF.

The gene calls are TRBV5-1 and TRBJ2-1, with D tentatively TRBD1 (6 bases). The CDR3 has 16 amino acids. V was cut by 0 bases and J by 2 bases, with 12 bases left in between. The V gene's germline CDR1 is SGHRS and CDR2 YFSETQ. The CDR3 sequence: CASSLEVGTTYNEQFF. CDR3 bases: TGCGCCAGCAGCTTGGAAGTCGGGACAACCTACAATGAGCAGTTCTTC.

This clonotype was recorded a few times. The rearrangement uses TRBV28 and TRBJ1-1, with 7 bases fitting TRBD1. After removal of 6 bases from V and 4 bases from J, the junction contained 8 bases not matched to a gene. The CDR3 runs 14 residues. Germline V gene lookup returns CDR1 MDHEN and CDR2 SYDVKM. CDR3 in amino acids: CASSGTASSTEAFF. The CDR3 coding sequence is TGTGCCAGCAGCGGGACAGCTTCGAGCACTGAAGCTTTCTTT.

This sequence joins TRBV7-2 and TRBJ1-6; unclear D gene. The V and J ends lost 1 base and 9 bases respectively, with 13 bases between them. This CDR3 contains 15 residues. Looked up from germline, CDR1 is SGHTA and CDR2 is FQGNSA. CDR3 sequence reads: CASSLVTGNSSPLHF. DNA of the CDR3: TGTGCCAGCAGCTTAGTGACGGGGAATAGTTCACCCCTCCACTTT.

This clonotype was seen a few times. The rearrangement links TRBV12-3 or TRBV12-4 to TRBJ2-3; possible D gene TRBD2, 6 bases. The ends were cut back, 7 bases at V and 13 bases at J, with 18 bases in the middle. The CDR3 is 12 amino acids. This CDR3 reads CASKEAGPREYF. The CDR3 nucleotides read TGTGCCAGCAAAGAAGCGGGCCCACGAGAGTATTTT.

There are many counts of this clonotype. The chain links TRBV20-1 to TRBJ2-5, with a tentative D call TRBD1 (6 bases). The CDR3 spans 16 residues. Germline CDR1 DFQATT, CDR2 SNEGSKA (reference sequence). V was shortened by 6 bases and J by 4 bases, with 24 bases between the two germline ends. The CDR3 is CSANLPGHITLETQYF. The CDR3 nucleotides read TGCAGTGCAAACCTTCCGGGACATATTACCTTAGAGACCCAGTACTTC.

CDR3 residues: CASSVDPDANYGYTF. CDR3 in DNA: TGTGCCAGCAGCGTAGACCCAGACGCTAACTATGGCTACACCTTC. The chain has TRBV9 and TRBJ1-2; no firm D call. V was clipped by 0 bases and J by 0 bases, with 9 bases between them. Germline V lookup: CDR1 SGDLS, CDR2 YYNGEE. This CDR3 has 15 residues.

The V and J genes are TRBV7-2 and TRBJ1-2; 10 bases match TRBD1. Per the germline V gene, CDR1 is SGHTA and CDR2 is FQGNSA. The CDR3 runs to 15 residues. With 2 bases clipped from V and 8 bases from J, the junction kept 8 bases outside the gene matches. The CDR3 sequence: CASSLRRQGAEGYTF. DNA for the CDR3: TGTGCCAGCAGCTTAAGGAGACAGGGGGCGGAGGGCTACACCTTC.

CDR3 in amino acids: CASSLAVRNYGYTF. As DNA, the CDR3 is TGTGCCAGCAGCTTAGCCGTCCGGAACTATGGCTACACCTTC. The V and J genes are TRBV7-9 and TRBJ1-2, with D uncertain. The CDR3 has 14 residues. V was shortened by 0 bases and J by 2 bases, with 7 bases between the two germline ends. Looked up from germline, CDR1 is SEHNR and CDR2 is FQNEAQ (reference sequence).

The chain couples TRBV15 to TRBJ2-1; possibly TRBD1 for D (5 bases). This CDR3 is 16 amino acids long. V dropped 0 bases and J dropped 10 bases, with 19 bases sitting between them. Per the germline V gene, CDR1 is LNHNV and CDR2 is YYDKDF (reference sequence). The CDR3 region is CATSRDGYETGYEQFF. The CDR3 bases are TGTGCCACCAGCAGAGATGGGTATGAAACAGGTTACGAGCAGTTCTTC.

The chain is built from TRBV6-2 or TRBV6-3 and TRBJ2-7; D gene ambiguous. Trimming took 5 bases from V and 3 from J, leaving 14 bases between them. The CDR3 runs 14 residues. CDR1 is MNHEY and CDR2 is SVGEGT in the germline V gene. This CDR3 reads CASSTLKTLYEQYF. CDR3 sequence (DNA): TGTGCCAGCAGTACCCTTAAAACCCTCTACGAGCAGTACTTC.

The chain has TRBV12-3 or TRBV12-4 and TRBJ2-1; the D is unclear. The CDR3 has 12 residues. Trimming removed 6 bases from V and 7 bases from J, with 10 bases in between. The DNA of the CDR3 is TGTGCCAGCAGCCCGGCAATGAATGAGCAGTTCTTC. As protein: CASSPAMNEQFF.

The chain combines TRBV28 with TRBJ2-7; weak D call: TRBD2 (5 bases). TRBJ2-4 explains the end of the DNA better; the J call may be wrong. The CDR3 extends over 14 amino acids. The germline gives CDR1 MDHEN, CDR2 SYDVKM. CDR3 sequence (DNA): TGTGCCAGCAGTTTCTCCGAGGGCCGGAACATTCAGTACTTC. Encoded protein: CASSFSEGRNIQYF.

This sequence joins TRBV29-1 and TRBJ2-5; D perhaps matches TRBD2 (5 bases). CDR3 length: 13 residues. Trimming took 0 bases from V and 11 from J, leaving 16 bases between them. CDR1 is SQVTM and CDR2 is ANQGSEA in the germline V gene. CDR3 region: CSVEDLLLSGQYF. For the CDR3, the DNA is TGCAGCGTTGAAGATCTTCTTTTGTCGGGGCAGTACTTC.

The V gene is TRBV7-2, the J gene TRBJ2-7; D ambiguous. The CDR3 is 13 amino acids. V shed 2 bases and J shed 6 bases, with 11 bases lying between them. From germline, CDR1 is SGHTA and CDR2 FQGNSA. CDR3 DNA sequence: TGTGCCAGCAGCTTAACTTCCGGCTCCGAGCAGTACTTC. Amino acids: CASSLTSGSEQYF.

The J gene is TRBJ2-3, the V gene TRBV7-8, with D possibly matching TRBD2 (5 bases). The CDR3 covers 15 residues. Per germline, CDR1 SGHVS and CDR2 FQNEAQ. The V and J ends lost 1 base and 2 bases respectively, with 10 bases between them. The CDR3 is CASSLGGPPTDTQYF. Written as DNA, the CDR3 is TGTGCCAGCAGCTTAGGAGGGCCTCCCACAGATACGCAGTATTTT.

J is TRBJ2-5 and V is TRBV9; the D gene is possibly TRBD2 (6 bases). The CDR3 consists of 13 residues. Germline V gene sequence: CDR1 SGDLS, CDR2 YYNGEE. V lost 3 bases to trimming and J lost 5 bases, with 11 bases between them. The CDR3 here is CASSGLVSETQYF. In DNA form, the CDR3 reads TGTGCCAGCAGCGGACTAGTTTCCGAGACCCAGTACTTC.

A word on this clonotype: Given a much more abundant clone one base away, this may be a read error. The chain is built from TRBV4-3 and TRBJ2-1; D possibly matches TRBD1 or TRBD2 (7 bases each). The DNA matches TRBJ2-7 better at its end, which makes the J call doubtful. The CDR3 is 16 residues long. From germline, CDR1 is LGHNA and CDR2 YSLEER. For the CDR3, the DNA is TGCGCCAGCAGCCAAGATCCCCAGGGGGGGAACAATGAGCAGTACTTC. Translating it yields CASSQDPQGGNNEQYF.

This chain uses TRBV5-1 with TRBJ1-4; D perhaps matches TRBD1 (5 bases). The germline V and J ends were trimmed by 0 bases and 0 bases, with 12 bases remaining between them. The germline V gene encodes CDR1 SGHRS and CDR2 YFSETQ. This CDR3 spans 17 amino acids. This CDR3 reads CASSLGQKFATNEKLFF. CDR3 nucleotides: TGCGCCAGCAGCTTGGGACAGAAGTTTGCAACTAATGAAAAACTGTTTTTT.